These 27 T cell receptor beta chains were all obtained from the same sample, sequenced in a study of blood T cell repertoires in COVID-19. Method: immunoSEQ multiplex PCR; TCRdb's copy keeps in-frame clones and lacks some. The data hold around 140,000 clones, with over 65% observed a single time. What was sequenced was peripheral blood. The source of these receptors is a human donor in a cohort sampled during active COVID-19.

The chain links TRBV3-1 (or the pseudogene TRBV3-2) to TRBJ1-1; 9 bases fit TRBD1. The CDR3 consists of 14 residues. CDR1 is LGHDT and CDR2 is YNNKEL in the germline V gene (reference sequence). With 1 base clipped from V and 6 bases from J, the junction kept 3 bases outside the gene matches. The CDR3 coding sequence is TGTGCCAGCAGCCAAGGAGGGACAGGGTCTGAAGCTTTCTTT. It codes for CASSQGGTGSEAFF.

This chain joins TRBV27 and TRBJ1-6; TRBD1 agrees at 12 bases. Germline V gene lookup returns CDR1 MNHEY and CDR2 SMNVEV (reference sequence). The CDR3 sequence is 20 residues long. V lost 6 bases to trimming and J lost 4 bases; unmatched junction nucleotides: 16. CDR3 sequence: CASSRILGQGASPYNSPLHF. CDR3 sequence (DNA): TGTGCCAGCAGCCGGATCCTGGGACAGGGGGCCAGTCCGTATAATTCACCCCTCCACTTT.

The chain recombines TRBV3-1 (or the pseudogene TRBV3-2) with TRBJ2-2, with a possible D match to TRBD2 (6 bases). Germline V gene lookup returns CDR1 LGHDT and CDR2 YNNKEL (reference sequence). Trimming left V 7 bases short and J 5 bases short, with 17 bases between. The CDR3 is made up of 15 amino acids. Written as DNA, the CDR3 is TGTGCCAGCACCCCTCGGGGGATTGATACCGGGGAGCTGTTTTTT. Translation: CASTPRGIDTGELFF.

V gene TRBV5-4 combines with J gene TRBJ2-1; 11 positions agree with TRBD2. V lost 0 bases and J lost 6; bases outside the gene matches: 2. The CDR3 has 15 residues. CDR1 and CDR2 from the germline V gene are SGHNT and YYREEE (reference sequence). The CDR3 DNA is TGTGCCAGCAGCTTGGGGGGACTAGCGGCCAATGAGCAGTTCTTC. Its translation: CASSLGGLAANEQFF.

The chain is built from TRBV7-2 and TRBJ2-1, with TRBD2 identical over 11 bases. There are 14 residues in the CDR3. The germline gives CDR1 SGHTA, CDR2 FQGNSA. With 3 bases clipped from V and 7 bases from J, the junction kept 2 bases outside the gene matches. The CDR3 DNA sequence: TGTGCCAGCAGCTTGAGACTAGCGGGGAATGAGCAGTTCTTC. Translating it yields CASSLRLAGNEQFF.

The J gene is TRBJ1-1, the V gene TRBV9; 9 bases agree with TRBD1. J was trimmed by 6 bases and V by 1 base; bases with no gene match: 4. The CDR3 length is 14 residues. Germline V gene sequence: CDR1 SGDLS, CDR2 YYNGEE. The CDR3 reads CASSVRDREAEAFF. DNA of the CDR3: TGTGCCAGCAGCGTAAGGGACAGGGAGGCTGAAGCTTTCTTT.

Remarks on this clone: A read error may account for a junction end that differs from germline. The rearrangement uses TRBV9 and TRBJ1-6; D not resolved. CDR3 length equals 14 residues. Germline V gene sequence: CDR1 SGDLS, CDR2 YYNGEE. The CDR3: CASSGGTNVSLLHF. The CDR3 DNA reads TGTGCCAGCAGCGGCGGTACCAACGTTTCACTCCTCCACTTT. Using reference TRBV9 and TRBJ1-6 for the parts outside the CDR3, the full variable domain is DSGVTQTPKHLITATGQRVTLRCSPRSGDLSVYWYQQSLDQGLQFLIQYYNGEERAKGNILERFSAQQFPDLHSELNLSSLELGDSALYFCASSGGTNVSLLHFGNGTRLTVT.

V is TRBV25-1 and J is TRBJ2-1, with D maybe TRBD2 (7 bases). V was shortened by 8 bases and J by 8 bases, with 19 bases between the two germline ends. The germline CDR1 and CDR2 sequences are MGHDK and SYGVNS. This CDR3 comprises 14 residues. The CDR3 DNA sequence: TGTGCCAGCTCCTACGGGGGGCTGAAAGATGAGCAGTTCTTC. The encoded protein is CASSYGGLKDEQFF.

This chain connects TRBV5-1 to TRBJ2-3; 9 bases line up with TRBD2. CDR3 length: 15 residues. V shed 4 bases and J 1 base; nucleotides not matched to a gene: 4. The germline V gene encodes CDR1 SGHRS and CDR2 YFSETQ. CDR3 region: CASSQRGGGTDTQYF. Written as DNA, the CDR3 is TGCGCCAGCAGCCAACGCGGGGGGGGCACAGATACGCAGTATTTT.

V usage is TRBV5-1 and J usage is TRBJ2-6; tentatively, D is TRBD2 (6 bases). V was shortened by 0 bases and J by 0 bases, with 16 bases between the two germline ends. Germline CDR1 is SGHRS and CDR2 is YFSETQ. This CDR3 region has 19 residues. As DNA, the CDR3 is TGCGCCAGCAGCTTGGCCGGTGGCGGGATTAGCTCTGGGGCCAACGTCCTGACTTTC. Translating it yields CASSLAGGGISSGANVLTF.

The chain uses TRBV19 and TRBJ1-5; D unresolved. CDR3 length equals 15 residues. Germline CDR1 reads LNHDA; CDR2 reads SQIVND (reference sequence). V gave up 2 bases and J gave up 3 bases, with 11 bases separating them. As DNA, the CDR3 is TGTGCCAGTAGTATATTTGGCAGGTCCAATCAGCCCCAGCATTTT. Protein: CASSIFGRSNQPQHF. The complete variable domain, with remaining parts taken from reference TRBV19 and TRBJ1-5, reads DGGITQSPKYLFRKEGQNVTLSCEQNLNHDAMYWYRQDPGQGLRLIYYSQIVNDFQKGDIAEGYSVSREKKESFPLTVTSAQKNPTAFYLCASSIFGRSNQPQHFGDGTRLSIL.

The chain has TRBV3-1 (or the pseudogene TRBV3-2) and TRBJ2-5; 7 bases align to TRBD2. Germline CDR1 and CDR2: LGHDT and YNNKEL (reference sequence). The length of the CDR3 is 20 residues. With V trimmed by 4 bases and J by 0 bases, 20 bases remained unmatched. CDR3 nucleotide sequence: TGTGCCAGCAGCCCGTCCTTTAGACTAGCTGATAAGAGTAACCAAGAGACCCAGTACTTC. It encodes CASSPSFRLADKSNQETQYF.

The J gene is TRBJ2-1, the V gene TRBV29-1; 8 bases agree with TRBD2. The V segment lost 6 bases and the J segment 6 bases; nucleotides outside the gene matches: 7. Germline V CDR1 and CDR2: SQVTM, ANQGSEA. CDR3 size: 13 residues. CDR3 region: CSVAWTSFNEQFF. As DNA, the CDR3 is TGCAGCGTAGCTTGGACTAGCTTCAATGAGCAGTTCTTC.

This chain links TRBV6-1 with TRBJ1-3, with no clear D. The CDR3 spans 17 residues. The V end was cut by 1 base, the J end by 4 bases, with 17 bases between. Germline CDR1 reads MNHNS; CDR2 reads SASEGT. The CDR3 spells CASSEVPVEAGGNTIYF. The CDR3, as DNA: TGTGCCAGCAGTGAAGTGCCGGTTGAGGCGGGAGGAAACACCATATATTTT.

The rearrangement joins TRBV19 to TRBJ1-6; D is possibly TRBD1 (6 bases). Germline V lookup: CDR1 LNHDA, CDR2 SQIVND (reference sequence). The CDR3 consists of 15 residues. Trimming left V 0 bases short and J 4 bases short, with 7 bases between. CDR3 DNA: TGTGCCAGTAGTATAGAAGGGGGTTATAATTCACCCCTCCACTTT. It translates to CASSIEGGYNSPLHF.

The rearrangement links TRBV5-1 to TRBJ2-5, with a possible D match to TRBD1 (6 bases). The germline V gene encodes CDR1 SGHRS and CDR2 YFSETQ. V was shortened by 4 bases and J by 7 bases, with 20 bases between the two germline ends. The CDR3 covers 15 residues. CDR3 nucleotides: TGCGCCAGCAGCCCAAGCATCAGGGGCGGCGTGACCCAGTACTTC. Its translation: CASSPSIRGGVTQYF.

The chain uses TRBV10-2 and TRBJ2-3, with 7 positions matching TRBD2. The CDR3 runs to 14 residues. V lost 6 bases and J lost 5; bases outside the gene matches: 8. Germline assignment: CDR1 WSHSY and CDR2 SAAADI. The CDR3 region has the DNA TGCGCCAGCAGCCCCGGACTAGGGGTAGATACGCAGTATTTT. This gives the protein CASSPGLGVDTQYF.

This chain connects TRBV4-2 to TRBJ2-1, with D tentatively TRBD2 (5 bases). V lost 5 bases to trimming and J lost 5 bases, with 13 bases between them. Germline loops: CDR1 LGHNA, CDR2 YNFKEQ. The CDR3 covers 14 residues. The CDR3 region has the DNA TGTGCCAGCAGCTTTGAATCCGGGAACAATGAGCAGTTCTTC. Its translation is CASSFESGNNEQFF.

This CDR3 reads CASSSPGGSPLHF. CDR3 DNA sequence: TGTGCCAGCAGCTCTCCAGGGGGTTCACCCCTCCACTTT. The chain joins TRBV5-6 to TRBJ1-6, with 7 bases fitting TRBD1. The V segment lost 3 bases and the J segment 9 bases; nucleotides outside the gene matches: 3. Germline CDR1 is SGHDT and CDR2 is YYEEEE. CDR3 length equals 13 residues.

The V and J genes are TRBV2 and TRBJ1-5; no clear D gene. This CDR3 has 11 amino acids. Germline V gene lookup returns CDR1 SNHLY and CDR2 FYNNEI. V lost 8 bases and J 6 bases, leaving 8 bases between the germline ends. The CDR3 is CASGVGQPQHF. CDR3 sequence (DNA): TGTGCCAGCGGTGTCGGTCAGCCCCAGCATTTT.

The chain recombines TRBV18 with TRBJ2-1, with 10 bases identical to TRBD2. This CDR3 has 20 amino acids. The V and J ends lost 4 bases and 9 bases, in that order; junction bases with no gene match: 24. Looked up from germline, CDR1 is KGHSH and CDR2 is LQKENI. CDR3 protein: CASSLRKLATPSGSCSEQFF. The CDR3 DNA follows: TGTGCCAGCTCACTACGTAAACTAGCGACACCTAGCGGGAGTTGTAGTGAGCAGTTCTTC.

The CDR3 DNA reads as TGTGCCAGCAGTGAAAATCCCAATGTCAATCAGCCCCAGCATTTT. Translated, it gives CASSENPNVNQPQHF. This chain uses TRBV6-1 with TRBJ1-5; D gene unclear. Trimming removed 2 bases at V and 3 bases at J, with 11 bases between. This CDR3 contains 15 residues. Looked up from germline, CDR1 is MNHNS and CDR2 is SASEGT.

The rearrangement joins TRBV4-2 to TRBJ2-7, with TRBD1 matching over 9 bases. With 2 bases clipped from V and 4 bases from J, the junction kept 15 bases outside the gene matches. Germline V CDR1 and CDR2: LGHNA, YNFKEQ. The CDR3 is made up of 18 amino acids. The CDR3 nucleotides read TGTGCCAGCAGCCAAAAAGGGGACAGGGTAGGATTCGGGTACGAGCAGTACTTC. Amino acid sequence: CASSQKGDRVGFGYEQYF.

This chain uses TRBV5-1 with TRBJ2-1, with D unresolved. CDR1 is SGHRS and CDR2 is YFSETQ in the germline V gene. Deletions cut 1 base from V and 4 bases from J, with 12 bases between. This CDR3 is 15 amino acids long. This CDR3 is CASSLNSLIYNEQFF. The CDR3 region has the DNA TGCGCCAGCAGCTTGAACAGTCTAATTTACAATGAGCAGTTCTTC.

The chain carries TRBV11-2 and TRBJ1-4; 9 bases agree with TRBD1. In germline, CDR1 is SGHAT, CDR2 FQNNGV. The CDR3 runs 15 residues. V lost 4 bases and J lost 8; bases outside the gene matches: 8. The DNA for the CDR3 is TGTGCCAGCAGCTCGGACAGGGGTAGAGAAGAAAAACTGTTTTTT. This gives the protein CASSSDRGREEKLFF.

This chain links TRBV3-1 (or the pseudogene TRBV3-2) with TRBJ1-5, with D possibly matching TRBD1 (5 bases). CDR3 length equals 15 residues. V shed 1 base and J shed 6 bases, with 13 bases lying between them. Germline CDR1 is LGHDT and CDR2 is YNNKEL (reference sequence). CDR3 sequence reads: CASSQGGRRGQPQHF. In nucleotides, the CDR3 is TGTGCCAGCAGCCAAGGCGGCAGGAGGGGTCAGCCCCAGCATTTT.

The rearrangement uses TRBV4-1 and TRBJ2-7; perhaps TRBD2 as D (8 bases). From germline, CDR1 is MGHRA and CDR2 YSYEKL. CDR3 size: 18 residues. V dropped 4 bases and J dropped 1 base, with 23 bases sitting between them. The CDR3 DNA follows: TGCGCCAGCAGCCCACAAGGGGGCCTAGCGGGTGAATCCTACGAGCAGTACTTC. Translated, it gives CASSPQGGLAGESYEQYF.